The 16 T cell receptor beta chains presented below share a single source sample, sequenced in a study of T cells in Graves' hyperthyroidism and ophthalmopathy. There were TCR beta CDR3 regions amplified from RNA transcripts. RT-PCR in the first round (using the HTBI primer set) targeted the TCR CDR3. TCRdb reanalysed the multiplex PCR reads using MiXCR and keeps one entry per CDR3 protein. The table records 700,000 or so distinct CDR3 sequences, 16% of them present only once. Sequences were obtained from blood. The origin of the receptors is a man younger than 30 with Graves' hyperthyroidism.

There are a few counts of this clonotype. The V call is TRBV6-2 or TRBV6-3, the J call TRBJ2-7, with D maybe TRBD2 (5 bases). The CDR3 extends over 16 amino acids. V was shortened by 0 bases and J by 2 bases, with 14 bases between the two germline ends. The germline gives CDR1 MNHEY, CDR2 SVGEGT. CDR3 in DNA: TGTGCCAGCAGTTACTCTCGCGGGCCCACTCCCTACGAGCAGTACTTC. It codes for CASSYSRGPTPYEQYF.

In this sample, this clonotype turned up once. The V call is TRBV11-2, the J call TRBJ2-7, with unresolved D. Trimming stripped 5 bases from V and 2 bases from J, with 7 bases between. The CDR3 sequence is 12 residues long. Germline assignment: CDR1 SGHAT and CDR2 FQNNGV. CDR3 sequence: CASSGRPYEQYF. In DNA, the CDR3 is TGTGCCAGCAGCGGACGCCCCTACGAGCAGTACTTC.

This clonotype was seen at least ten times. V gene TRBV6-1 combines with J gene TRBJ1-2; D uncertain. The germline V gene has CDR1 MNHNS and CDR2 SASEGT. V was pared by 8 bases and J by 0 bases, with 7 bases between. CDR3 length equals 12 residues. CDR3 sequence (DNA): TGTGCCAGCTCGACTGCTAACTATGGCTACACCTTC. Its protein is CASSTANYGYTF.

The sample holds a few counts of this clonotype. The rearrangement links TRBV5-1 to TRBJ1-1; possible D gene TRBD1, 5 bases. The CDR3 sequence is 17 residues long. The germline V gene encodes CDR1 SGHRS and CDR2 YFSETQ. V shed 8 bases and J shed 3 bases, with 26 bases lying between them. The CDR3 DNA is TGCGCCAGTTCGGGGGGGGGGTGGTTATTAGGGCACACTGAAGCTTTCTTT. Translating it yields CASSGGGWLLGHTEAFF.

This clonotype was seen at least ten times. The chain carries TRBV5-1 and TRBJ2-3; D is perhaps TRBD1 (6 bases). Germline CDR1 is SGHRS and CDR2 is YFSETQ. This CDR3 is built from 14 residues. V gave up 3 bases and J gave up 4 bases, with 12 bases separating them. CDR3 DNA sequence: TGCGCCAGCAGCTCTCTGACAGGAGCAGATACGCAGTATTTT. Residues: CASSSLTGADTQYF.

This clonotype occurred a few times. The J gene is TRBJ2-3, the V gene TRBV28; D remains ambiguous. Germline V gives CDR1 MDHEN, CDR2 SYDVKM. V lost 3 bases and J lost 2, with 9 bases in between. This CDR3 spans 14 amino acids. This CDR3 is CASSLGGDTDTQYF. Here the CDR3 DNA reads TGTGCCAGCAGTTTGGGTGGGGACACAGATACGCAGTATTTT.

The chain carries TRBV24-1 and TRBJ2-2, with 8 bases that match TRBD1. With 9 bases clipped from V and 3 bases from J, the junction kept 8 bases outside the gene matches. Looked up from germline, CDR1 is KGHDR and CDR2 is SFDVKD. CDR3 length: 15 amino acids. CDR3 residues: CATGQGWGDTGELFF. CDR3 in DNA: TGTGCCACCGGACAGGGTTGGGGTGACACCGGGGAGCTGTTTTTT.

This chain connects TRBV2 to TRBJ1-5; 8 nucleotides line up with TRBD1. Germline V gene data show CDR1 as SNHLY and CDR2 as FYNNEI. Trimming at V came to 4 bases and at J to 4 bases, leaving 3 bases not matched to a gene. The CDR3 is 14 residues long. The CDR3 loop is CASSARTGNQPQHF. DNA of the CDR3: TGTGCCAGCAGTGCTAGGACAGGGAATCAGCCCCAGCATTTT.

This clonotype was detected many times. This chain links TRBV6-5 with TRBJ1-1; D perhaps matches TRBD1 (5 bases). Germline-derived CDR1 and CDR2 are MNHEY and SVGAGI. This CDR3 comprises 13 residues. The ends were cut back, 2 bases at V and 6 bases at J, with 10 bases in the middle. The CDR3 nucleotides read TGTGCCAGCAGTTACCAGGGCACCCCTGAAGCTTTCTTT. It codes for CASSYQGTPEAFF.

This clonotype was seen many times. The V and J genes are TRBV12-3 or TRBV12-4 and TRBJ1-1; D unresolved. This CDR3 spans 11 amino acids. The V and J ends lost 6 bases and 8 bases respectively, with 10 bases between them. CDR3 coding DNA: TGTGCCAGCAGCATCCGGTCAGAAGCTTTCTTT. It specifies CASSIRSEAFF.

This clonotype was observed at least ten times. V gene TRBV7-9 combines with J gene TRBJ2-3, with 7 bases lining up with TRBD1. This CDR3 has 15 amino acids. The germline V gene has CDR1 SEHNR and CDR2 FQNEAQ (reference sequence). The J segment lost 4 bases and the V segment lost 1 base, leaving 5 bases of the junction unmatched. The CDR3 spells CASSLGQGEADTQYF. In DNA, the CDR3 is TGTGCCAGCAGCTTAGGGCAGGGGGAAGCAGATACGCAGTATTTT.

This clonotype was observed a few times. The chain links TRBV24-1 to TRBJ2-2; TRBD1 matches at 8 bases. Germline-derived CDR1 and CDR2 are KGHDR and SFDVKD. Unmatched junction bases numbered 8, after V lost 3 bases and J lost 3 bases. The CDR3 is 17 amino acids. Written as DNA, the CDR3 is TGTGCCACCAGTGATATCGGGACAGGCATGGACACCGGGGAGCTGTTTTTT. Amino acids: CATSDIGTGMDTGELFF.

This clonotype turned up a few times. This chain uses TRBV7-3 with TRBJ2-1; 8 nucleotides line up with TRBD2. The CDR3 runs to 21 residues. J was trimmed by 6 bases and V by 4 bases; bases with no gene match: 26. Germline V gives CDR1 SGHTA, CDR2 FQGTGA. As DNA, the CDR3 is TGTGCCAGCAGCTCCGCCGGGCGGGAGGACCTCAAACGATACCTACTCAATGAGCAGTTCTTC. Translation: CASSSAGREDLKRYLLNEQFF.

The rearrangement joins TRBV28 to TRBJ2-5; D is possibly TRBD1 or TRBD2 (5 bases each). Germline loops: CDR1 MDHEN, CDR2 SYDVKM. Trimming removed 3 bases from V and 7 bases from J, with 21 bases in between. CDR3 length equals 16 residues. The CDR3 region is CASSFVGDPTRGTQYF. DNA for the CDR3: TGTGCCAGCAGTTTTGTGGGGGACCCAACCCGAGGGACCCAGTACTTC.

This clonotype was detected many times. The rearrangement links TRBV7-3 to TRBJ2-1; D might be TRBD2 (6 bases). V lost 5 bases and J lost 6, with 11 bases in between. In germline, CDR1 is SGHTA, CDR2 FQGTGA. The CDR3 extends over 13 amino acids. The CDR3 region has the DNA TGTGCCAGCAGCACCCGGGACTCCAATGAGCAGTTCTTC. Amino acids: CASSTRDSNEQFF.

This clonotype appeared many times. The genes are TRBV29-1 and TRBJ2-3, with D perhaps matching TRBD1 or TRBD2 (5 bases each). V lost 1 base and J 3 bases, leaving 5 bases between the germline ends. The V gene's germline CDR1 is SQVTM and CDR2 ANQGSEA. The CDR3 covers 12 residues. The CDR3 loop is CSVEGGTDTQYF. The DNA of the CDR3 is TGCAGCGTTGAAGGGGGGACAGATACGCAGTATTTT.